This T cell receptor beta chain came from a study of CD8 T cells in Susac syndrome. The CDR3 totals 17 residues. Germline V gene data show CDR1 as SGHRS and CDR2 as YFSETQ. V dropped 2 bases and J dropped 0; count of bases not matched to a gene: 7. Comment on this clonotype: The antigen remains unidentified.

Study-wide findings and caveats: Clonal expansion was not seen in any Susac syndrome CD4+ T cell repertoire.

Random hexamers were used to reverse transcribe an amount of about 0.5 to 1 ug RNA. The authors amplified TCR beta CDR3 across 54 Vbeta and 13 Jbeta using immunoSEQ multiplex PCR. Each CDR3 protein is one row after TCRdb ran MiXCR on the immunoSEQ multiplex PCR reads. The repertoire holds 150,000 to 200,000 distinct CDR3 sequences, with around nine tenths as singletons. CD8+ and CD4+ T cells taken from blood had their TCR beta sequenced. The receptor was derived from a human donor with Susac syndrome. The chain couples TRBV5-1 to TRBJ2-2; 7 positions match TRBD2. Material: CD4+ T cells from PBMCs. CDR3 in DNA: TGCGCCAGCAGCTTTCATCCTAGCGGTACGAACACCGGGGAGCTGTTTTTT. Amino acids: CASSFHPSGTNTGELFF. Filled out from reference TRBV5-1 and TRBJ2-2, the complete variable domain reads KAGVTQTPRYLIKTRGQQVTLSCSPISGHRSVSWYQQTPGQGLQFLFEYFSETQRNKGNFPGRFSGRQFSNSRSEMNVSTLELGDSALYLCASSFHPSGTNTGELFFGEGSRLTVL.